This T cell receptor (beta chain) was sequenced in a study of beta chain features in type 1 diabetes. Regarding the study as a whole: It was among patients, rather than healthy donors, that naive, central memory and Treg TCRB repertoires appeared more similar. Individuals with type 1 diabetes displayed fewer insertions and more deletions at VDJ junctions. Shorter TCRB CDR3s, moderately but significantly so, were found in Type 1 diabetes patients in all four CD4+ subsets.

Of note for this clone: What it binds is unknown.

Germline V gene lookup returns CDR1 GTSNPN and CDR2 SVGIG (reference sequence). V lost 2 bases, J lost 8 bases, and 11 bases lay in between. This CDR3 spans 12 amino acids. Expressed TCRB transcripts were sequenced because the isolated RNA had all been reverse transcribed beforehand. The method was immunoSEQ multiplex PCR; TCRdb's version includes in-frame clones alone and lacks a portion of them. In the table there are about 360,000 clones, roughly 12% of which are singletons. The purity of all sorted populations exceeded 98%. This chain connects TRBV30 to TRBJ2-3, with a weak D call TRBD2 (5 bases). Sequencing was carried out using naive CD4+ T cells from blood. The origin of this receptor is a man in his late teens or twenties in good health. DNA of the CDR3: TGTGCCTGGAGTTCTACGGGAACTACGCAGTATTTT. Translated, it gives CAWSSTGTTQYF.